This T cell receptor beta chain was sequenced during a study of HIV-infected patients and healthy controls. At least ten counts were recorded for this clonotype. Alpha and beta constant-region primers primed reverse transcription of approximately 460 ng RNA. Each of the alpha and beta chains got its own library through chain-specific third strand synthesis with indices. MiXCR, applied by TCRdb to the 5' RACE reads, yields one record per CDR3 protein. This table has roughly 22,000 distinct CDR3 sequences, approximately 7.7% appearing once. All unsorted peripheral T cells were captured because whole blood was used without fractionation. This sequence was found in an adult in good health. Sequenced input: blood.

CDR3 in amino acids: CAISVGLGPEAFF. The DNA for the CDR3 is TGTGCCATCAGTGTGGGCCTGGGACCTGAAGCTTTCTTT. This rearrangement joins TRBV10-3 to TRBJ1-1; D perhaps matches TRBD1 (5 bases). The CDR3 is 13 amino acids. CDR1 ENHRY and CDR2 SYGVKD come from the germline V gene. The V end lost 4 bases, the J end lost 6 bases, and 12 bases lay between the germline ends.